Below, 21 T cell receptor beta chains from the same sample are listed, as sequenced in a study of blood T cell repertoires in COVID-19. Only in-frame clones appear in the TCRdb table, and some are missing; sequencing was by immunoSEQ multiplex PCR. The table has around 180,000 clones, around 80% seen once. Sequencing used peripheral blood. These TCRs come from a woman older than 75 with COVID-19, enrolled during active disease.

The chain employs TRBV20-1 and TRBJ2-1; 7 bases are shared with TRBD1. The CDR3 loop spans 15 amino acids. After removal of 3 bases from V and 7 bases from J, the junction contained 12 bases not matched to a gene. Germline CDR1 DFQATT, CDR2 SNEGSKA (reference sequence). The CDR3 reads CSASLQGFGINEQFF. CDR3 DNA sequence: TGCAGTGCTAGTCTACAGGGGTTCGGAATAAATGAGCAGTTCTTC.

This chain links TRBV3-1 (or the pseudogene TRBV3-2) with TRBJ2-2; 7 bases are shared with TRBD2. The CDR3 totals 16 residues. The V segment lost 2 bases and the J segment 4 bases; nucleotides outside the gene matches: 7. Germline values: CDR1 LGHDT, CDR2 YNNKEL (reference sequence). The CDR3 sequence: CASSQKRLAITGELFF. The CDR3 nucleotides read TGTGCCAGCAGCCAAAAGAGACTAGCCATCACCGGGGAGCTGTTTTTT.

The chain carries TRBV6-6 and TRBJ1-6; 7 positions match TRBD1. The CDR3 consists of 14 residues. CDR1 is MNHNY and CDR2 is SVGAGI in the germline V gene (reference sequence). Trimming at V came to 0 bases and at J to 9 bases, leaving 2 bases not matched to a gene. The CDR3 loop is CASSYSDRRSPLHF. The CDR3 region has the DNA TGTGCCAGCAGTTACTCGGACAGGCGTTCACCCCTCCACTTT.

The chain has TRBV6-4 and TRBJ2-3, with 8 positions matching TRBD2. Germline-derived CDR1 and CDR2 are MRHNA and SNTAGT. V shed 9 bases, J shed 2 bases, and the junction held 7 bases outside the gene matches. The CDR3 loop spans 14 amino acids. DNA for the CDR3: TGTGCCAGTTCCCCGGGGGGGGCCACAGATACGCAGTATTTT. Translating gives CASSPGGATDTQYF.

The chain has TRBV5-5 and TRBJ2-1; no firm D call. The CDR3 contains 13 residues. Germline CDR1 SGHKS, CDR2 YYEKEE (reference sequence). Trimming pared 1 base from V and 8 bases from J, leaving 10 bases between. CDR3 amino acids: CASSLPPVHEQFF. Here the CDR3 DNA reads TGTGCCAGCAGCTTGCCTCCTGTCCATGAGCAGTTCTTC.

The chain employs TRBV18 and TRBJ2-7; 8 positions agree with TRBD2. V lost 6 bases and J lost 7; bases outside the gene matches: 5. CDR1 is KGHSH, CDR2 LQKENI, per germline. The CDR3 consists of 12 residues. This chain's CDR3 is CASSGGVVEQYF. As DNA, the CDR3 is TGTGCCAGCTCCGGGGGGGTCGTAGAGCAGTACTTC.

This chain joins TRBV24-1 and TRBJ2-3; TRBD1 agrees at 10 bases. Trimming removed 0 bases from V and 7 bases from J; junction bases left unmatched: 3. The CDR3 length is 15 residues. Germline CDR1 reads KGHDR; CDR2 reads SFDVKD. The DNA of the CDR3 is TGTGCCACCAGTGATTTGGGGGACAGGGGTTATACGCAGTATTTT. Translation gives CATSDLGDRGYTQYF.

This CDR3 is CASSEGQMSNQPQHF. For the CDR3, the DNA is TGTGCCAGCAGTGAAGGGCAGATGAGCAATCAGCCCCAGCATTTT. The chain joins TRBV2 to TRBJ1-5; D gene unclear. This CDR3 is 15 amino acids long. The germline V gene encodes CDR1 SNHLY and CDR2 FYNNEI. Trimming took off 1 base at V and 1 base at J, with 8 bases between the two ends.

This clone was seen only once. The rearrangement joins TRBV29-1 to TRBJ2-6; 7 bases align to TRBD1. Germline CDR1 and CDR2: SQVTM and ANQGSEA. This CDR3 has 15 residues. The ends lost 4 bases at V and 3 bases at J; junction bases unmatched: 6. In nucleotides, the CDR3 is TGCAGCGTTGCAGGCAGGGGGTTTGGGGCCAACGTCCTGACTTTC. This gives the protein CSVAGRGFGANVLTF.

This chain joins TRBV3-1 (or the pseudogene TRBV3-2) and TRBJ2-6, with D maybe TRBD2 (5 bases). The germline V gene has CDR1 LGHDT and CDR2 YNNKEL (reference sequence). V was clipped by 3 bases and J by 0 bases, with 9 bases between them. The CDR3 runs to 16 residues. CDR3 nucleotides: TGTGCCAGCAGCCACCTCCGGGACTCTGGGGCCAACGTCCTGACTTTC. It yields the protein CASSHLRDSGANVLTF.

The chain employs TRBV4-3 and TRBJ1-1; possible D gene TRBD1, 6 bases. This CDR3 has 16 amino acids. V was pared by 0 bases and J by 7 bases, with 18 bases between. Germline assignment: CDR1 LGHNA and CDR2 YSLEER. The CDR3 sequence is CASSQDWEGEGDEAFF. In DNA form, the CDR3 reads TGCGCCAGCAGCCAAGATTGGGAGGGGGAAGGGGATGAAGCTTTCTTT.

This chain links TRBV7-9 with TRBJ1-6; D uncertain. There are 15 residues in the CDR3. CDR1 and CDR2 from the germline V gene are SEHNR and FQNEAQ (reference sequence). The V gene lost 5 bases and the J gene lost 2 bases, with 10 bases spanning the gap. CDR3 sequence (DNA): TGTGCCAGCAGCCAAGAGGCGGCCTATAATTCACCCCTCCACTTT. Its translation is CASSQEAAYNSPLHF.

The rearrangement links TRBV21-1 to TRBJ2-7; the table's D call TRBD1 went unverified against the DNA. TRBV21-1 is a pseudogene locus. The length of the CDR3 is 10 residues. The CDR3 DNA reads TGTGCCAGCAGCCACTACGAGCAGTACTTC. It is translated as CASSHYEQYF.

Ten or more counts support this clone. The V gene is TRBV4-1, the J gene TRBJ2-7, with D possibly matching TRBD1 (5 bases). The CDR3 is made up of 16 amino acids. Between the trimmed V and J ends, which lost 0 bases and 3 bases, there was a span of 15 bases. CDR1 is MGHRA and CDR2 is YSYEKL in the germline V gene. CDR3 sequence: CASSQEGRQSHYEQYF. The CDR3 coding sequence is TGCGCCAGCAGCCAAGAGGGCAGACAGTCCCACTACGAGCAGTACTTC.

This clone appeared a single time. The chain has TRBV5-4 and TRBJ2-7, with 8 bases fitting TRBD2. V lost 1 base to trimming and J lost 2 bases; unmatched junction nucleotides: 5. CDR1 SGHNT and CDR2 YYREEE come from the germline V gene (reference sequence). The CDR3 is 15 amino acids. The CDR3 DNA reads as TGTGCCAGCAGCTTGAGCGGGGGATTAACCTACGAGCAGTACTTC. Translating it yields CASSLSGGLTYEQYF.

This chain links TRBV6-1 with TRBJ2-7, with D possibly being TRBD1 (5 bases). The ends were cut back, 1 base at V and 5 bases at J, with 21 bases in the middle. The germline CDR1 and CDR2 sequences are MNHNS and SASEGT. The CDR3 length is 17 residues. For the CDR3, the DNA is TGTGCCAGCAGTGAAGGCGACAGCTACAGTTACTACCACGAGCAGTACTTC. Protein sequence: CASSEGDSYSYYHEQYF.

The V gene is TRBV5-1, the J gene TRBJ1-2; a weak D match, TRBD1 (5 bases). V lost 0 bases and J lost 3, with 9 bases in between. The CDR3 runs 14 residues. Germline CDR1 reads SGHRS; CDR2 reads YFSETQ. The CDR3 DNA reads as TGCGCCAGCAGCTTGGAGTCAGGGCACTATGGCTACACCTTC. It translates to CASSLESGHYGYTF.

The J gene is TRBJ1-2, the V gene TRBV6-5; tentatively, D is TRBD1 (6 bases). The germline CDR1 and CDR2 sequences are MNHEY and SVGAGI. The CDR3 spans 13 residues. V lost 7 bases and J 8 bases, leaving 17 bases between the germline ends. CDR3 in amino acids: CASTPGGAGGYTF. The CDR3 bases are TGTGCCAGCACCCCGGGGGGGGCAGGCGGCTACACCTTC.

The chain joins TRBV27 to TRBJ2-7, with D perhaps matching TRBD2 (7 bases). Looked up from germline, CDR1 is MNHEY and CDR2 is SMNVEV (reference sequence). The CDR3 covers 14 residues. Between the trimmed V and J ends, which lost 3 bases and 2 bases, there was a span of 11 bases. CDR3: CASSFGGATYEQYF. CDR3 sequence (DNA): TGTGCCAGCAGTTTTGGGGGGGCCACCTACGAGCAGTACTTC.

This rearrangement joins TRBV7-2 to TRBJ2-5; a possible D gene is TRBD2 (5 bases). The CDR3 extends over 13 amino acids. Between the trimmed V and J ends, which lost 5 bases and 5 bases, there was a span of 12 bases. The germline V gene encodes CDR1 SGHTA and CDR2 FQGNSA. In nucleotides, the CDR3 is TGTGCCAGCAGCCTCGGGGAGCGGGAGACCCAGTACTTC. This gives the protein CASSLGERETQYF.

This clone was found once. This chain's CDR3 is CASSRTESTEAFF. CDR3 in DNA: TGTGCCAGCAGCCGAACCGAGTCCACTGAAGCTTTCTTT. V gene TRBV14 combines with J gene TRBJ1-1; no definite D call. The V end was cut by 4 bases, the J end by 4 bases, with 10 bases between. This CDR3 is built from 13 residues. Germline-derived CDR1 and CDR2 are SGHDN and FVKESK.